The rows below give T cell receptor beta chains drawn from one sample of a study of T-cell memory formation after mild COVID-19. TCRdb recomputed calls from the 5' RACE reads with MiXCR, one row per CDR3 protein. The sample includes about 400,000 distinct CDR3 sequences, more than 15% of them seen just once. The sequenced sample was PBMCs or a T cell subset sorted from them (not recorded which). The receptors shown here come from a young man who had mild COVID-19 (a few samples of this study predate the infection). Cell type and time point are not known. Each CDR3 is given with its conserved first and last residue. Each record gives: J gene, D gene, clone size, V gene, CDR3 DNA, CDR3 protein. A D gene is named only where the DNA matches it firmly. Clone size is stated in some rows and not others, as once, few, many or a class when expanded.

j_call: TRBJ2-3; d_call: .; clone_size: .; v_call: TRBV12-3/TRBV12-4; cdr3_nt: TGTGCCAGCAGCCGGGACCGCCACACAGATACGCAGTATTTT; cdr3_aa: CASSRDRHTDTQYF
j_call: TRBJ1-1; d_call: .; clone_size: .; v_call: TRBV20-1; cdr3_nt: TGCAGTGCTAGAGCATGGAACACTGAAGCTTTCTTT; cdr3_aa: CSARAWNTEAFF
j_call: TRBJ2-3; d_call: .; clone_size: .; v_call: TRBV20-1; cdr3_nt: TGCAGTGCTAGAGAGGCAGGGGGCACAGATACGCAGTATTTT; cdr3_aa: CSAREAGGTDTQYF
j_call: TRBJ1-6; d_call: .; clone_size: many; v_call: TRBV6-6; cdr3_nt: TGTGCCAGCAACGTGCAGGGGAGAAATTCACCCCTCCACTTT; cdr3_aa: CASNVQGRNSPLHF
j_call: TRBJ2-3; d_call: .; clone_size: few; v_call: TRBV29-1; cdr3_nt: TGCAGCGGGGGCCCTCCCGGGCGCACAGATACGCAGTATTTT; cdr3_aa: CSGGPPGRTDTQYF
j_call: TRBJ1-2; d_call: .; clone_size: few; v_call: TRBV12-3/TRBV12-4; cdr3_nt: TGTGCCAGCAGTCCCCGTGGGCCCTATGGCTACACCTTC; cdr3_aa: CASSPRGPYGYTF
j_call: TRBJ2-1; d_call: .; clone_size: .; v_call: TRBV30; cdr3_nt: TGTGCCTGGAGTGGAGCGGGCCAACCGAGAAATGAGCAGTTCTTC; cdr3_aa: CAWSGAGQPRNEQFF
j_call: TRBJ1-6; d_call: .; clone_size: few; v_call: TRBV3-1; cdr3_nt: TGTGCCAGCAGCCCCTCCAGAAATTCACCCCTCCACTTT; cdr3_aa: CASSPSRNSPLHF
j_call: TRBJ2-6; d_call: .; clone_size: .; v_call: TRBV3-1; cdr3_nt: TGTGCCAGCAGCTTTGGGGGGCCCCTCTCTGGGGCCAACGTCCTGACTTTC; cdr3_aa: CASSFGGPLSGANVLTF
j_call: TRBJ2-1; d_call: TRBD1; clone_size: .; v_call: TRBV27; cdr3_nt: TGTGCCAGCAGTCCTCTAGGCCGGACAGGGGCTTACAATGAGCAGTTCTTC; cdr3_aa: CASSPLGRTGAYNEQFF
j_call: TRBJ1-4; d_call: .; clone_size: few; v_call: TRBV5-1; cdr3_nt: TGCGCCAGCAGCATGCTACAGGGAAGCGGTGAAAAACTGTTTTTT; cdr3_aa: CASSMLQGSGEKLFF
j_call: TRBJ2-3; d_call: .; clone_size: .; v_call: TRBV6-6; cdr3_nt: TGTGCCAGCAGTTACTGGTACACAGATACGCAGTATTTT; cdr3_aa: CASSYWYTDTQYF